This T cell receptor beta chain appears in the sequencing data of a study of CD8 T cells in Susac syndrome. CDR1 SEHNR and CDR2 FQNEAQ come from the germline V gene (reference sequence). The CDR3 is made up of 15 amino acids. Trimming removed 6 bases from V and 6 bases from J, with 21 bases in between. Reverse transcription of 0.5 to 1 ug RNA was performed with random hexamers. TCRdb fed the immunoSEQ multiplex PCR reads into MiXCR, producing one record per CDR3 protein. The repertoire consists of about 300,000 distinct CDR3 sequences, with about nine tenths occurring once and the leading ten covering about 0.17%.

This receptor was taken from a human donor with multiple sclerosis. Sequenced sample: CD8+ T cells from PBMCs. The V call is TRBV7-9, the J call TRBJ2-7; tentative D call: TRBD1 (5 bases). CDR3 DNA: TGTGCCAGCAGTTCACATACAGGAATCGGATCCGAGCAGTACTTC. Residues: CASSSHTGIGSEQYF.